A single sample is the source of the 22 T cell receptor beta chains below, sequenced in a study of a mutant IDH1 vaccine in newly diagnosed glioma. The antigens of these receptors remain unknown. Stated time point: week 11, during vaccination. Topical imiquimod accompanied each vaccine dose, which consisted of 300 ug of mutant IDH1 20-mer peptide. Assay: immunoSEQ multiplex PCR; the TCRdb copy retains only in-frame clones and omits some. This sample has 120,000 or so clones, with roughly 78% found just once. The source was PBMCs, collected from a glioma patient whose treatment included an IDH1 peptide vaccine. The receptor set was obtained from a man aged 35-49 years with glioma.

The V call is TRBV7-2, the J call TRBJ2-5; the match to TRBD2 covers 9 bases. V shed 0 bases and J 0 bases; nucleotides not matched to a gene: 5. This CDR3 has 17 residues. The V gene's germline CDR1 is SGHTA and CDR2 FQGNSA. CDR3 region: CASSLAHSGGNQETQYF. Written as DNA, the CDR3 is TGTGCCAGCAGCTTAGCGCATAGCGGGGGCAACCAAGAGACCCAGTACTTC.

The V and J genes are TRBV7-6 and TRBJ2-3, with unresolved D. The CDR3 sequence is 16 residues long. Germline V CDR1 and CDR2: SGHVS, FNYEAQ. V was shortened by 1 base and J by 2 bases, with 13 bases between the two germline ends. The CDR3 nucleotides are TGTGCCAGCAGCTTAGGGGTAGGGCGGAACACAGATACGCAGTATTTT. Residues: CASSLGVGRNTDTQYF.

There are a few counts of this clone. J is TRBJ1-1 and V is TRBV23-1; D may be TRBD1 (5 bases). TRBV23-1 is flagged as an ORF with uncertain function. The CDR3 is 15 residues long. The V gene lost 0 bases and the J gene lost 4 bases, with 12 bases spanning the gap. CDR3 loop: CASSQSGGARTEAFF. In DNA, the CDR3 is TGCGCCAGCAGTCAATCGGGGGGAGCACGCACTGAAGCTTTCTTT.

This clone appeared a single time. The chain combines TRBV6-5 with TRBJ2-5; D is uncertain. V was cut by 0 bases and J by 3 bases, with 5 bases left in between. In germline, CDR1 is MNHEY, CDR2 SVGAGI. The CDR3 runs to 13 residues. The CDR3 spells CASSYSGKETQYF. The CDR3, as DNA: TGTGCCAGCAGTTACTCAGGCAAAGAGACCCAGTACTTC.

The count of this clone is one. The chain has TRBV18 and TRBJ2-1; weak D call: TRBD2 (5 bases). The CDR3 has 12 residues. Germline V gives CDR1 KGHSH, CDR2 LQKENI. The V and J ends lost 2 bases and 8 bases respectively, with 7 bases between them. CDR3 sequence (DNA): TGTGCCAGCTCACCAATACTAGATGAGCAGTTCTTC. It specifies CASSPILDEQFF.

CDR3 bases: TGTGCCAGCAGCTTGGGACAGATCGGCACTGAAGCTTTCTTT. This sequence encodes CASSLGQIGTEAFF. The V call is TRBV5-8, the J call TRBJ1-1; perhaps TRBD1 as D (5 bases). The germline V and J ends were trimmed by 0 bases and 4 bases, with 10 bases remaining between them. The V gene's germline CDR1 is SGHTS and CDR2 YDEGEE. The CDR3 contains 14 residues.

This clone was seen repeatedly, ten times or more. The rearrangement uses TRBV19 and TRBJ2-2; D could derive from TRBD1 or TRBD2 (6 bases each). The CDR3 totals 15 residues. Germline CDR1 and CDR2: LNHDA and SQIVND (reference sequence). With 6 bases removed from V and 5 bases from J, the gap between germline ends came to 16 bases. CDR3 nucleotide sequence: TGTGCCAGTAGCCGCTCGGGGGCCGATACCGGGGAGCTGTTTTTT. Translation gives CASSRSGADTGELFF.

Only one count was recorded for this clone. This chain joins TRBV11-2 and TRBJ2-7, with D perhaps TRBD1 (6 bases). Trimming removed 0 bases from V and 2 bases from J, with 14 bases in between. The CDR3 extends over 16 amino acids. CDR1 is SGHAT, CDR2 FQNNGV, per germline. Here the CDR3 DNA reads TGTGCCAGCAGCTTAGATCGTGGGACAATAGCCTACGAGCAGTACTTC. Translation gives CASSLDRGTIAYEQYF.

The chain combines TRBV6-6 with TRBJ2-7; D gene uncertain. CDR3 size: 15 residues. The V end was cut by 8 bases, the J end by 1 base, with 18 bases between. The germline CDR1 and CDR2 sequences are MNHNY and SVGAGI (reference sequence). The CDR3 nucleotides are TGTGCCAGCCGTCTGAGTCCTTTCCCTTCCTACGAGCAGTACTTC. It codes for CASRLSPFPSYEQYF.

The CDR3 protein is CASSLKSSGGIRNEQFF. The CDR3 region has the DNA TGTGCCAGCAGCTTAAAGAGTAGCGGGGGAATCCGGAATGAGCAGTTCTTC. The chain recombines TRBV7-2 with TRBJ2-1; 9 nucleotides agree with TRBD2. Germline CDR1 SGHTA, CDR2 FQGNSA. With V trimmed by 2 bases and J by 7 bases, 12 bases remained unmatched. The CDR3 is 17 amino acids.

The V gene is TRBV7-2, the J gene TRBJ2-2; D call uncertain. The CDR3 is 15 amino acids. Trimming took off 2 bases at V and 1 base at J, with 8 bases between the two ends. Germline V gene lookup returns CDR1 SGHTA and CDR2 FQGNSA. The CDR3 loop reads CASSLRRVNTGELFF. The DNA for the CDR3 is TGTGCCAGCAGCTTAAGAAGGGTGAACACCGGGGAGCTGTTTTTT.

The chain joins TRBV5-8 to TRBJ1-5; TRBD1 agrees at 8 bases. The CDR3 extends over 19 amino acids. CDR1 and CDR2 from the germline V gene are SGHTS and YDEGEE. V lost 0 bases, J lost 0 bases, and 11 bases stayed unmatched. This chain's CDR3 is CASSLVTDRGHYSNQPQHF. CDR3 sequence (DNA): TGTGCCAGCAGCTTGGTCACTGACAGGGGCCACTATAGCAATCAGCCCCAGCATTTT.

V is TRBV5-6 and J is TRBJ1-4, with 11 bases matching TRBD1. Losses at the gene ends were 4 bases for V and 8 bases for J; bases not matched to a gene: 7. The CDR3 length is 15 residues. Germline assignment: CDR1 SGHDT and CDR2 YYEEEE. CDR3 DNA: TGTGCCAGCAGCCGGGGGACAGGGGGAGCCGAAAAACTGTTTTTT. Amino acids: CASSRGTGGAEKLFF.

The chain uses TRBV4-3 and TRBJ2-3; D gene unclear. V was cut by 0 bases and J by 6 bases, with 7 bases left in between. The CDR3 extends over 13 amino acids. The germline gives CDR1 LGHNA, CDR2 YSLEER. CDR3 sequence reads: CASSQDYLDTQYF. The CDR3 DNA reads TGCGCCAGCAGCCAAGATTACTTGGATACGCAGTATTTT.

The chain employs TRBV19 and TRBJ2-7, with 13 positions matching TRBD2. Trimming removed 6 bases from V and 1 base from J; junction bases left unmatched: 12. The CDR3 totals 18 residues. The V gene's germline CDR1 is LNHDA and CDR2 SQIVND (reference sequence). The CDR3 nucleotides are TGTGCCAGTAGCTTCGGACTAGCGGGAGTTGGAGTATCCTACGAGCAGTACTTC. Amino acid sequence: CASSFGLAGVGVSYEQYF.

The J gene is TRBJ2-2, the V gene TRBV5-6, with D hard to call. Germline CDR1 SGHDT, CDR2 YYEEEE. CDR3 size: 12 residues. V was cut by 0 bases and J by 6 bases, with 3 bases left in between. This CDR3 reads CASSLGAGELFF. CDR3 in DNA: TGTGCCAGCAGCTTGGGGGCCGGGGAGCTGTTTTTT.

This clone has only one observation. The CDR3 sequence: CASSVVGDYTQYF. The CDR3 nucleotides read TGTGCCAGCAGCGTAGTTGGGGATTATACGCAGTATTTT. The genes are TRBV9 and TRBJ2-3; no clear D. CDR3 length: 13 residues. The V gene lost 0 bases and the J gene lost 7 bases, with 9 bases spanning the gap. Germline CDR1 is SGDLS and CDR2 is YYNGEE.

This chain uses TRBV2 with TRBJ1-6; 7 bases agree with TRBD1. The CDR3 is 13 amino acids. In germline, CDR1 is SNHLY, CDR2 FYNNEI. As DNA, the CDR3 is TGTGCAGACCGGACAGGCTATAATTCACCCCTCCACTTT. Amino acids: CADRTGYNSPLHF.

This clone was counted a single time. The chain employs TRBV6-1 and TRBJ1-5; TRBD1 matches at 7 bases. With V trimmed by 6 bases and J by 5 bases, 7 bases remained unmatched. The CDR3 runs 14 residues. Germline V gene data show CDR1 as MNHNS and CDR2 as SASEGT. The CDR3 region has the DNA TGTGCCAGCAGATCGACAGGGTTCGATCAGCCCCAGCATTTT. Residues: CASRSTGFDQPQHF.

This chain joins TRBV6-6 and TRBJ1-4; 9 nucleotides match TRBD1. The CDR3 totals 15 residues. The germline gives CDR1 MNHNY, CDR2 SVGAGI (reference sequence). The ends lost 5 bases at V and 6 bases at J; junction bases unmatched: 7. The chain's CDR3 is CASSLNRGLHEKLFF. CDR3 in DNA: TGTGCCAGCAGTCTAAACAGGGGGCTCCATGAAAAACTGTTTTTT.

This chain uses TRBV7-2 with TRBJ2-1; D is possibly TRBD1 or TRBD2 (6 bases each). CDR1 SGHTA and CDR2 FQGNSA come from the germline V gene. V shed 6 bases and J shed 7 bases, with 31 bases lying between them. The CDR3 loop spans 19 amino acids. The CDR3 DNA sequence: TGTGCCAGCAGTAGCACGGGTGCTAGGGGGGATACCGCCCGGAATGAGCAGTTCTTC. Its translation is CASSSTGARGDTARNEQFF.

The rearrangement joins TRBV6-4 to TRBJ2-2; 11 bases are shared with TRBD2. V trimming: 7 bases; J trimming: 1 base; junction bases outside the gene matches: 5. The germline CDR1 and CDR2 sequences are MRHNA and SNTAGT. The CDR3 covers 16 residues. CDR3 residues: CASTPLAGGNTGELFF. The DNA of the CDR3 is TGTGCCAGCACCCCTCTAGCGGGGGGGAACACCGGGGAGCTGTTTTTT.